This TCR beta chain was observed in a study of cytomegalovirus exposure and HLA in healthy donors. The study, taken as a whole, reports: Reportedly, a later analysis found an Asian-associated ancestry cluster had fewer N-insertions than the roughly 670-donor mean.

The germline V and J ends were trimmed by 2 bases and 6 bases, with 11 bases remaining between them. In germline, CDR1 is SGHAT, CDR2 FQNNGV. CDR3 length: 13 residues. The PCR employed 60 Vbeta primers together with 13 Jbeta primers. Here immunoSEQ multiplex PCR was the method, and the copy in TCRdb shows in-frame clones only, minus some. The sample lists 130,000 or so clones, approximately 67% occurring once. In regard to this clone: What it binds is not known.

Specimen: PBMCs. This TCR derives from a woman aged 60-75 years in good health and CMV-seronegative. The chain employs TRBV11-2 and TRBJ2-7; maybe TRBD2 (5 bases). The DNA of the CDR3 is TGTGCCAGCAGCTTATTGATGCGGGCCGAGCAGTACTTC. Translated: CASSLLMRAEQYF.